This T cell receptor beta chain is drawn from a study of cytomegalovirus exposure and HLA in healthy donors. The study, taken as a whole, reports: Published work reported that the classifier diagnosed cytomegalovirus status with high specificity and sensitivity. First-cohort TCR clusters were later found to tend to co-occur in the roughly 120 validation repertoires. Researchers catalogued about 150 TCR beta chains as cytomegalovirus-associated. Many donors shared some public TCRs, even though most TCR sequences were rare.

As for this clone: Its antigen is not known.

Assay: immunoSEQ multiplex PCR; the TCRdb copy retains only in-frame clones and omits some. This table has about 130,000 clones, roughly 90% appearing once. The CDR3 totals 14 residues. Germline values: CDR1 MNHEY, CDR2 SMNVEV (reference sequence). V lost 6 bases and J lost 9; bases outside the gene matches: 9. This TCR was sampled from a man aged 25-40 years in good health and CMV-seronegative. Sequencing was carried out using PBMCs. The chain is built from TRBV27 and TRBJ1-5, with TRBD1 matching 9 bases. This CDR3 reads CASRQGQGSLPQHF. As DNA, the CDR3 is TGTGCCAGCAGGCAGGGACAGGGAAGTCTGCCCCAGCATTTT.